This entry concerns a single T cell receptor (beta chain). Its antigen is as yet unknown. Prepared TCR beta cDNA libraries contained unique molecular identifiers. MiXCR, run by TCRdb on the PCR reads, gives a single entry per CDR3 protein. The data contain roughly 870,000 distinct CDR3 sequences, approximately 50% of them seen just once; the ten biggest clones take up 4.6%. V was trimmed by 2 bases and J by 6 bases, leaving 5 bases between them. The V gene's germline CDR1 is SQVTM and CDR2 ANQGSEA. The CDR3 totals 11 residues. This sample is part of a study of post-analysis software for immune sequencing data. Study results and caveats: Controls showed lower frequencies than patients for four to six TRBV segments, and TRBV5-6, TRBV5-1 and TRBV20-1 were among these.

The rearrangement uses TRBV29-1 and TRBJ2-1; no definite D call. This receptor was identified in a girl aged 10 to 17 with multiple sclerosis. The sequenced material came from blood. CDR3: CSVERVNEQFF. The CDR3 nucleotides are TGCAGCGTTGAACGGGTCAATGAGCAGTTCTTC.